What follows are 17 T cell receptor beta chains derived from one specimen sequenced in a study of blood T cells in healthy people across ages. Next came a second PCR, run for about 7 to 11 cycles, which used a sample-barcoded 5' primer along with a J-beta primer mix. A single record per CDR3 protein comes from TCRdb applying MiXCR to the 5' RACE reads. The sample lists 800,000 or so distinct CDR3 sequences, more than 20% occurring once. These same records also appear under a second study, on T cells of mothers and their children.

Input material: blood. The receptor set was obtained from a boy between 5 and 17 years old in good health.

This chain connects TRBV6-6 to TRBJ1-5; D is uncertain. The CDR3 is made up of 12 amino acids. V lost 4 bases and J lost 7, with 8 bases in between. Per germline, CDR1 MNHNY and CDR2 SVGAGI (reference sequence). The CDR3 bases are TGTGCCAGCAGTTTCTTGGTCCAGCCCCAGCATTTT. Translating gives CASSFLVQPQHF.

The CDR3 here is CAWSVAGGSTDTQYF. The CDR3, as DNA: TGTGCCTGGAGTGTAGCGGGGGGTAGCACAGATACGCAGTATTTT. V is TRBV30 and J is TRBJ2-3; 9 positions match TRBD2. The CDR3 has 15 amino acids. The germline CDR1 and CDR2 sequences are GTSNPN and SVGIG (reference sequence). J gave up 0 bases and V 0 bases, and 1 base lay outside the gene matches.

This clonotype came up a few times. The CDR3: CSVDWRGNQETQYF. CDR3 nucleotide sequence: TGCAGCGTTGATTGGAGAGGGAATCAAGAGACCCAGTACTTC. This chain links TRBV29-1 with TRBJ2-5; tentatively, D is TRBD2 (5 bases). V was pared by 3 bases and J by 2 bases, with 13 bases between. This CDR3 region has 14 residues. CDR1 and CDR2 (germline): SQVTM, ANQGSEA.

This clonotype has more than one count but fewer than ten. The gene calls are TRBV4-1 and TRBJ2-5, with D unclear. The J call may be wrong; the DNA end is better matched by TRBJ2-1. Germline lookup yields CDR1 MGHRA and CDR2 YSYEKL. This CDR3 is built from 13 residues. CDR3 DNA sequence: TGCGCCAGCAGCCAAGTGGCGAACAGTGAGCAGTTCTTC. It specifies CASSQVANSEQFF.

The V and J genes are TRBV12-3 or TRBV12-4 and TRBJ2-1; TRBD2 matches 12 bases. J was trimmed by 5 bases and V by 5 bases; bases with no gene match: 4. CDR3 length equals 15 residues. The CDR3 protein is CASSATSGRNNEQFF. The CDR3 DNA follows: TGTGCCAGCAGTGCGACTAGCGGGAGAAACAATGAGCAGTTCTTC.

This chain connects TRBV5-1 to TRBJ2-1; tentatively, D is TRBD1 (6 bases). V was clipped by 1 base and J by 6 bases, with 8 bases between them. CDR3 length: 13 residues. Germline V gene data show CDR1 as SGHRS and CDR2 as YFSETQ. The chain's CDR3 is CASSLIRGNEQFF. DNA for the CDR3: TGCGCCAGCAGCTTGATCAGGGGCAATGAGCAGTTCTTC.

This CDR3 is CASSPGRDTIYF. The DNA of the CDR3 is TGTGCCAGCAGCCCTGGGCGAGACACCATATATTTT. This sequence joins TRBV12-3 or TRBV12-4 and TRBJ1-3, with D uncertain. The V and J ends lost 6 bases and 8 bases respectively, with 11 bases between them. The CDR3 is made up of 12 amino acids.

V usage is TRBV20-1 and J usage is TRBJ1-2; possible D gene TRBD1, 6 bases. Per the germline V gene, CDR1 is DFQATT and CDR2 is SNEGSKA (reference sequence). V was cut by 3 bases and J by 4 bases, with 18 bases left in between. The CDR3 loop spans 15 amino acids. CDR3 nucleotide sequence: TGCAGTGCTAGGGGCACAGGGTTAAACCCCTATGGCTACACCTTC. It specifies CSARGTGLNPYGYTF.

The chain combines TRBV7-9 with TRBJ2-1; the D is unclear. The J call may be incorrect, as the DNA end agrees better with TRBJ2-5. The CDR3 consists of 13 residues. Germline CDR1 reads SEHNR; CDR2 reads FQNEAQ (reference sequence). The CDR3 protein is CASSPFLLETQYF. The CDR3 DNA follows: TGTGCCAGCAGCCCTTTCCTCTTAGAGACCCAGTACTTC.

The V call is TRBV25-1, the J call TRBJ1-4, with D possibly being TRBD1 (6 bases). Per the germline V gene, CDR1 is MGHDK and CDR2 is SYGVNS. Between the trimmed V and J ends, which lost 2 bases and 7 bases, there was a span of 14 bases. The CDR3 contains 15 residues. Here the CDR3 reads CASSEVGGSSEKLFF. Written as DNA, the CDR3 is TGTGCCAGCAGTGAAGTAGGGGGGTCCAGTGAAAAACTGTTTTTT.

The chain joins TRBV5-6 to TRBJ1-2, with a weak D call TRBD1 (5 bases). Trimming shortened V by 4 bases and J by 3 bases, and 16 bases separated the two germline ends. This CDR3 is 15 amino acids long. The germline V gene has CDR1 SGHDT and CDR2 YYEEEE. CDR3 residues: CASSGTGTRDYGYTF. The CDR3 nucleotides read TGTGCCAGCAGCGGGACCGGGACTCGAGACTATGGCTACACCTTC.

The chain recombines TRBV5-1 with TRBJ1-2; 11 bases fit TRBD1. Germline trimming cut 0 bases from V and 4 bases from J; bases unmatched to any gene: 2. CDR1 and CDR2 (germline): SGHRS, YFSETQ. The CDR3 is 15 amino acids. Here the CDR3 DNA reads TGCGCCAGCAGCTTGGAAGGGACAGGGGGCTATGGCTACACCTTC. This codes for CASSLEGTGGYGYTF.

The chain links TRBV19 to TRBJ2-3; 10 bases match TRBD2. Trimming removed 4 bases from V and 2 bases from J; junction bases left unmatched: 6. There are 16 residues in the CDR3. The germline V gene has CDR1 LNHDA and CDR2 SQIVND (reference sequence). The chain's CDR3 is CASSTRTSGTTDTQYF. The DNA for the CDR3 is TGTGCCAGTAGTACCCGGACTAGCGGAACCACAGATACGCAGTATTTT.

The chain combines TRBV27 with TRBJ2-1, with TRBD1 identical over 8 bases. The CDR3 runs 15 residues. Trimming cost V 3 bases and J 3 bases; bases outside gene matches: 4. Germline V lookup: CDR1 MNHEY, CDR2 SMNVEV (reference sequence). CDR3 amino acids: CASSFRDRIYNEQFF. The CDR3 bases are TGTGCCAGCAGTTTTCGGGACAGGATCTACAATGAGCAGTTCTTC.

This chain uses TRBV7-3 with TRBJ2-5; 12 bases map to TRBD2. Germline V lookup: CDR1 SGHTA, CDR2 FQGTGA. This CDR3 has 14 residues. Trimming cost V 5 bases and J 4 bases; bases outside gene matches: 2. CDR3 residues: CASSKGLAGETQYF. The CDR3 DNA sequence: TGTGCCAGCAGCAAGGGACTAGCGGGAGAGACCCAGTACTTC.

In regard to this clonotype: At one end, the junction sequence differs from germline, possibly due to a read error. The V gene is TRBV20-1, the J gene TRBJ2-3; maybe TRBD2 (5 bases). Per germline, CDR1 DFQATT and CDR2 SNEGSKA (reference sequence). The CDR3 length is 13 residues. CDR3 sequence: CSAPGLGTDTQYF. CDR3 DNA sequence: TGCAGTGCTCCTGGACTCGGCACAGACACGCAGTATTTT.

This clonotype was counted ten times or more. The gene calls are TRBV3-1 and TRBJ2-4; D is perhaps TRBD2 (6 bases). Trimming stripped 1 base from V and 11 bases from J, with 12 bases between. From germline, CDR1 is LGHDT and CDR2 YNNKEL (reference sequence). CDR3 size: 13 residues. The CDR3 loop is CASSQGWRGVQYF. The CDR3 coding sequence is TGTGCCAGCAGCCAAGGATGGCGGGGCGTTCAGTACTTC.